One and the same sample provided the 18 T cell receptor beta chains below, sequenced in a study of spatial heterogeneity in lung cancer. Study observations and caveats: Higher tumor mutation counts went along with higher counts of expanded intratumoral alpha and beta TCRs.

No antigen has been assigned to these receptors. Time point noted: sample taken at primary tumor resection. From the 5' RACE reads, TCRdb called clonotypes with MiXCR, one entry per CDR3 protein. Of 18,000 or so distinct CDR3 sequences in the sample, around 6% are singletons; the top ten hold around 3.6%. Sequenced here: lung tumor tissue, sampled at surgery. The receptors were sampled from a female donor with early-stage non-small cell lung cancer.

This clonotype has a count of ten or more. This chain connects TRBV20-1 to TRBJ1-2; 8 nucleotides line up with TRBD1. V shed 6 bases and J 5 bases; nucleotides not matched to a gene: 8. CDR3 length equals 13 residues. The V gene's germline CDR1 is DFQATT and CDR2 SNEGSKA (reference sequence). CDR3 sequence reads: CSARTGPAYGYTF. The CDR3 coding sequence is TGCAGTGCGAGGACAGGGCCGGCATATGGCTACACCTTC.

This clonotype has at least ten counts. The V call is TRBV18, the J call TRBJ2-3; 10 nucleotides agree with TRBD2. CDR1 is KGHSH, CDR2 LQKENI, per germline. The length of the CDR3 is 15 residues. The V and J ends lost 6 bases and 5 bases, in that order; junction bases with no gene match: 8. The CDR3 sequence is CASSASAGGRDTQYF. CDR3 DNA: TGTGCCAGCTCGGCGTCAGCGGGAGGGAGAGATACGCAGTATTTT.

By its share, this clonotype is medium-sized. V gene TRBV28 combines with J gene TRBJ1-2; unclear D gene. There are 13 residues in the CDR3. CDR1 and CDR2 from the germline V gene are MDHEN and SYDVKM. Trimming pared 5 bases from V and 5 bases from J, leaving 12 bases between. For the CDR3, the DNA is TGTGCCAGCAGTCTGGGGATAGGATATGGCTACACCTTC. This encodes CASSLGIGYGYTF.

This clonotype was recorded at least ten times. This chain joins TRBV20-1 and TRBJ2-3, with a possible D match to TRBD2 (6 bases). There are 17 residues in the CDR3. The ends were cut back, 7 bases at V and 4 bases at J, with 27 bases in the middle. Germline CDR1 is DFQATT and CDR2 is SNEGSKA (reference sequence). DNA of the CDR3: TGCAGTGTTATAAAGCCGGGAGCTACAATGGGACCAGATACGCAGTATTTT. It is translated as CSVIKPGATMGPDTQYF.

This clonotype was counted ten times or more. The chain couples TRBV7-2 to TRBJ2-5, with D uncertain. V lost 5 bases and J 1 base, leaving 8 bases between the germline ends. This CDR3 spans 13 amino acids. Germline assignment: CDR1 SGHTA and CDR2 FQGNSA. In nucleotides, the CDR3 is TGTGCCAGCAGCCTAAGATCCCAAGAGACCCAGTACTTC. Encoded protein: CASSLRSQETQYF.

This clonotype was counted at least ten times. The chain carries TRBV11-3 and TRBJ2-1, with a weak D call TRBD2 (6 bases). Germline-derived CDR1 and CDR2 are SGHNT and YENEEA. Trimming pared 2 bases from V and 6 bases from J, leaving 14 bases between. This CDR3 region has 15 residues. CDR3 sequence: CASSLRLVGSNEQFF. DNA of the CDR3: TGTGCCAGCAGCTTAAGACTAGTGGGGTCCAATGAGCAGTTCTTC.

This clonotype was counted many times. The genes are TRBV3-2 and TRBJ2-4; the listed D gene, TRBD2, was not tested against the DNA. TRBV3-2 is flagged as a pseudogene. The CDR3 runs 22 residues. The CDR3 DNA sequence: TGTGCCAGCAGGCTACTAGTCTATCGATCCGGTTTTTATTCCCTAGCCAAAAACATTCAGTACTTC. It encodes CASRLLVYRSGFYSLAKNIQYF.

This clonotype was found many times. This chain links TRBV19 with TRBJ2-7; D is undetermined. The CDR3 has 15 residues. The V and J ends lost 0 bases and 1 base respectively, with 10 bases between them. Germline CDR1 and CDR2: LNHDA and SQIVND (reference sequence). The CDR3 nucleotides read TGTGCCAGTAGTATAGATTCCCAGCAATCCTACGAGCAGTACTTC. This translates into CASSIDSQQSYEQYF.

At least ten counts were recorded for this clonotype. This sequence joins TRBV20-1 and TRBJ2-1, with 8 bases matching TRBD1. The CDR3 is made up of 13 amino acids. Trimming at V came to 6 bases and at J to 1 base, leaving 2 bases not matched to a gene. Germline V gene data show CDR1 as DFQATT and CDR2 as SNEGSKA (reference sequence). In DNA form, the CDR3 reads TGCAGTGCAAACAGGGGGTCCTACAATGAGCAGTTCTTC. Translating it yields CSANRGSYNEQFF.

The table lists this clonotype with many counts. As DNA, the CDR3 is TGTGCCAGCAGCCCCTCCTTAATCACAGATACGCAGTATTTT. Amino acids: CASSPSLITDTQYF. This chain uses TRBV7-3 with TRBJ2-3; D ambiguous. The V gene lost 5 bases and the J gene lost 2 bases, with 11 bases spanning the gap. Germline values: CDR1 SGHTA, CDR2 FQGTGA. CDR3 length equals 14 residues.

This clonotype was seen ten or more times. This sequence joins TRBV10-3 and TRBJ2-1; TRBD2 matches 14 bases. J lost 7 bases, V lost 2 bases, and 7 bases had no gene match. The CDR3 is 17 amino acids. The V gene's germline CDR1 is ENHRY and CDR2 SYGVKD. The DNA for the CDR3 is TGTGCCATCAGTGAGCCAGGGACTAGCGGGAGAGGAAATGAGCAGTTCTTC. Translating gives CAISEPGTSGRGNEQFF.

By proportion, this clonotype is medium-sized. The chain is built from TRBV11-2 and TRBJ2-1, with 12 bases identical to TRBD2. Unmatched junction bases numbered 13, after V lost 0 bases and J lost 7 bases. The CDR3 has 19 amino acids. Germline assignment: CDR1 SGHAT and CDR2 FQNNGV. CDR3 in DNA: TGTGCCAGCAGCTTAGACGACCCCCCGCTAGCGGGAGGGGTAAATGAGCAGTTCTTC. Protein product: CASSLDDPPLAGGVNEQFF.

This clonotype is classed as medium-sized. The V call is TRBV7-6, the J call TRBJ2-1; TRBD2 matches 13 bases. V shed 7 bases and J 5 bases; nucleotides not matched to a gene: 20. The CDR3 runs to 20 residues. Germline CDR1 reads SGHVS; CDR2 reads FNYEAQ. CDR3: CASNGLAGVSPPSIHNEQFF. The CDR3 DNA reads as TGTGCCAGCAATGGACTAGCGGGAGTCTCCCCACCCTCAATCCACAATGAGCAGTTCTTC.

This clonotype turned up a few times. The chain recombines TRBV7-2 with TRBJ2-5; possible D gene TRBD1, 5 bases. CDR3 size: 19 residues. V was shortened by 1 base and J by 3 bases, with 24 bases between the two germline ends. Germline V lookup: CDR1 SGHTA, CDR2 FQGNSA. CDR3 loop: CASSLVTLGARKEKETQYF. In DNA, the CDR3 is TGTGCCAGCAGCTTAGTTACTCTAGGGGCTAGGAAGGAGAAAGAGACCCAGTACTTC.

The chain couples TRBV6-6 to TRBJ2-1; D ambiguous. Between the trimmed V and J ends, which lost 3 bases and 5 bases, there was a span of 20 bases. Germline-derived CDR1 and CDR2 are MNHNY and SVGAGI (reference sequence). This CDR3 is 17 amino acids long. CDR3 coding DNA: TGTGCCAGCAGTTATAGCCGCGGTGCCCGAGGACACAATGAGCAGTTCTTC. It specifies CASSYSRGARGHNEQFF.

This clonotype occurred many times. The chain has TRBV19 and TRBJ1-5; unclear D gene. This CDR3 comprises 15 residues. V gave up 7 bases and J gave up 4 bases, with 17 bases separating them. From germline, CDR1 is LNHDA and CDR2 SQIVND (reference sequence). CDR3 residues: CASTWDSRSNQPQHF. For the CDR3, the DNA is TGTGCCAGTACCTGGGATTCCCGATCAAATCAGCCCCAGCATTTT.

There are many counts of this clonotype. This chain connects TRBV7-2 to TRBJ2-1; D possibly corresponds to TRBD2 (7 bases). Germline CDR1 SGHTA, CDR2 FQGNSA. Trimming left V 2 bases short and J 6 bases short, with 14 bases between. This CDR3 region has 15 residues. CDR3 DNA: TGTGCCAGCAGCTTACTGAGCGGGACACGCAATGAGCAGTTCTTC. It encodes CASSLLSGTRNEQFF.

This clonotype has at least ten counts. This chain joins TRBV28 and TRBJ2-3; D gene ambiguous. CDR1 and CDR2 (germline): MDHEN, SYDVKM. There are 12 residues in the CDR3. Trimming removed 4 bases at V and 4 bases at J, with 6 bases between. The CDR3, as DNA: TGTGCCAGCAGTTCTTCTTCAGATACGCAGTATTTT. This translates into CASSSSSDTQYF.